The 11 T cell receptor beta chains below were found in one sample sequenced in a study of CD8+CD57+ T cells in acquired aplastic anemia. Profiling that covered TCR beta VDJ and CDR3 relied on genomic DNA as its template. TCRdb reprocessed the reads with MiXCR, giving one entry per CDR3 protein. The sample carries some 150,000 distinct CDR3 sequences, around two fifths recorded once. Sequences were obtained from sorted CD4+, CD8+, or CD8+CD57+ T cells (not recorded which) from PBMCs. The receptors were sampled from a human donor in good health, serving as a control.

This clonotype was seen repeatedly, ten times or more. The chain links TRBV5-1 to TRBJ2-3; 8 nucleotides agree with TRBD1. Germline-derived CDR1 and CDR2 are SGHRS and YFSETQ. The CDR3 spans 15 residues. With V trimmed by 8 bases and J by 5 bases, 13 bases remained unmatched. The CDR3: CASTGGVSGVDTQYF. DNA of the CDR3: TGCGCCAGTACAGGGGGTGTTAGCGGCGTAGATACGCAGTATTTT.

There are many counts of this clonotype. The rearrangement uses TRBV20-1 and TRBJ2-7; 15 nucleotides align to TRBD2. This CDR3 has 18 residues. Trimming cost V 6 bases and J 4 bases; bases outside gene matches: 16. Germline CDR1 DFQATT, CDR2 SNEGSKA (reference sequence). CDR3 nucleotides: TGCAGTGCCGGAGCCGTGGGACTAGCGGGAGGCGGTACATACGAGCAGTACTTC. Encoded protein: CSAGAVGLAGGGTYEQYF.

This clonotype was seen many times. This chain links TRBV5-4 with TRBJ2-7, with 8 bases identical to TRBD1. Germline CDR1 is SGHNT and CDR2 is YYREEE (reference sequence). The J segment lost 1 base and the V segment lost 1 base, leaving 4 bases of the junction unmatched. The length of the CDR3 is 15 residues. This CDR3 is CASSLRGTGSYEQYF. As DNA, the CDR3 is TGTGCCAGCAGCTTGCGGGGGACAGGTTCCTACGAGCAGTACTTC.

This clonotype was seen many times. This CDR3 reads CSALLTGGTEAFF. The CDR3 DNA is TGCAGTGCGCTGTTGACAGGGGGCACTGAAGCTTTCTTT. The J gene is TRBJ1-1, the V gene TRBV20-1, with TRBD1 identical over 9 bases. The J segment lost 4 bases and the V segment lost 6 bases, leaving 6 bases of the junction unmatched. This CDR3 is built from 13 residues. The germline V gene has CDR1 DFQATT and CDR2 SNEGSKA (reference sequence).

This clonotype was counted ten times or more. The CDR3: CASSLQEPYGYTF. In nucleotides, the CDR3 is TGTGCCAGCAGCTTACAGGAACCCTATGGCTACACCTTC. J is TRBJ1-2 and V is TRBV5-5; D is possibly TRBD1 (5 bases). The V end lost 2 bases, the J end lost 4 bases, and 9 bases lay between the germline ends. Germline loops: CDR1 SGHKS, CDR2 YYEKEE (reference sequence). CDR3 length: 13 residues.

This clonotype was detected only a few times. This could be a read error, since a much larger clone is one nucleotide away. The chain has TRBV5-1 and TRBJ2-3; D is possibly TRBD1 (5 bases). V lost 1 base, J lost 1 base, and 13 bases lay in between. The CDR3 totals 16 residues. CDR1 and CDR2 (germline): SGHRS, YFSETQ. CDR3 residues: CASSLSSGMGTDTQYF. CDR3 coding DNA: TGCGCCAGCAGCTTGAGTTCAGGGATGGGCACAGATACGCAGTATTTT.

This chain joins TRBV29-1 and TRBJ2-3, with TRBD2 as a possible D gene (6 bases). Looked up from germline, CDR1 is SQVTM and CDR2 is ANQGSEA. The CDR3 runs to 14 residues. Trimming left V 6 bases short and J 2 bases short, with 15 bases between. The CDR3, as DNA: TGCAGCGTAGAGGGACTTGTAAACACAGATACGCAGTATTTT. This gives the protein CSVEGLVNTDTQYF.

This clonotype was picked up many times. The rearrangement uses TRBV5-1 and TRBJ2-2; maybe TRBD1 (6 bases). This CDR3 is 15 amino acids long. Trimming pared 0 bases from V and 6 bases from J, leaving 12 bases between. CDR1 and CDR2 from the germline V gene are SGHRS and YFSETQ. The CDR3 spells CASSLAVGGPGELFF. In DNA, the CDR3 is TGCGCCAGCAGCTTGGCCGTTGGGGGCCCCGGGGAGCTGTTTTTT. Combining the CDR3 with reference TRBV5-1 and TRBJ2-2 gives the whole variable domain KAGVTQTPRYLIKTRGQQVTLSCSPISGHRSVSWYQQTPGQGLQFLFEYFSETQRNKGNFPGRFSGRQFSNSRSEMNVSTLELGDSALYLCASSLAVGGPGELFFGEGSRLTVL.

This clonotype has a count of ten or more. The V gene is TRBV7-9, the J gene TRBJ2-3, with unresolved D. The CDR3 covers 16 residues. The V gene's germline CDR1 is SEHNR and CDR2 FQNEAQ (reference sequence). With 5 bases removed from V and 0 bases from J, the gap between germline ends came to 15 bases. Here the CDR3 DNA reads TGTGCCAGCAGCGCCCTAAAGACCTCGAGCACAGATACGCAGTATTTT. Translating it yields CASSALKTSSTDTQYF. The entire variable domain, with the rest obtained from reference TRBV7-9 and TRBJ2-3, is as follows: DTGVSQNPRHKITKRGQNVTFRCDPISEHNRLYWYRQTLGQGPEFLTYFQNEAQLEKSRLLSDRFSAERPKGSFSTLEIQRTEQGDSAMYLCASSALKTSSTDTQYFGPGTRLTVL.

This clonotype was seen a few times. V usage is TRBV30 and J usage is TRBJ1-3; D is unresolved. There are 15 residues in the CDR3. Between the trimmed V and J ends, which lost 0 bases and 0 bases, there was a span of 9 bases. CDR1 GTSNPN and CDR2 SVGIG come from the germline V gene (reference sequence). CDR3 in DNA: TGTGCCTGGAGTGTAGGACGGCGCTCTGGAAACACCATATATTTT. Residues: CAWSVGRRSGNTIYF.

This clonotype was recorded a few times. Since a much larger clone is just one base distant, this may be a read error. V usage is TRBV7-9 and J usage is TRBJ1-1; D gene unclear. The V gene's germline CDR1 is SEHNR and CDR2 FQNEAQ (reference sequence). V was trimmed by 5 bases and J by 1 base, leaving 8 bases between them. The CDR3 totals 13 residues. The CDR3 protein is CASSAPANTEAFF. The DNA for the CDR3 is TGTGCCAGCAGCGCGCCGGCGAACACTGAAGCTTTCTTT.